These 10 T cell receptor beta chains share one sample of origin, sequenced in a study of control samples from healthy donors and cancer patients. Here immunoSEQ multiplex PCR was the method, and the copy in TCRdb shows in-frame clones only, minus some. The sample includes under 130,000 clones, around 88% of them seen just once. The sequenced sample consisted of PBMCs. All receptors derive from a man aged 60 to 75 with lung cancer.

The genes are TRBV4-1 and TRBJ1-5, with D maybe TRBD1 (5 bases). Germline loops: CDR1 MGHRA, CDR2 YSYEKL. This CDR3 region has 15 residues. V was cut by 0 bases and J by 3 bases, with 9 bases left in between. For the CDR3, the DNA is TGCGCCAGCAGCCAAGAGGCAGGGCTCAATCAGCCCCAGCATTTT. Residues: CASSQEAGLNQPQHF.

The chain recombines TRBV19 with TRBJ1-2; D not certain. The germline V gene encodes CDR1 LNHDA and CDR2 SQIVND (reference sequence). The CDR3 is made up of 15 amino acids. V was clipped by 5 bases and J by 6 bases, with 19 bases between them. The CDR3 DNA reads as TGTGCCAGTAGTTCATATGGGCGGGAGTTGGATGGCTACACCTTC. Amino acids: CASSSYGRELDGYTF.

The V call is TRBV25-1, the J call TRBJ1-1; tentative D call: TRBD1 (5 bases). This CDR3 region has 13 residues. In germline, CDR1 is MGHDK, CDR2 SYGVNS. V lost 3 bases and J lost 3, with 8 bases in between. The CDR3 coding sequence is TGTGCCAGCAGTGATCAGGGTTACACTGAAGCTTTCTTT. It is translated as CASSDQGYTEAFF.

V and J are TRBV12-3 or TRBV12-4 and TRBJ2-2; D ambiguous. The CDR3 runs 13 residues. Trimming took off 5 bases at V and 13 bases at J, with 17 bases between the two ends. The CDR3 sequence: CASSLQDGIRLFF. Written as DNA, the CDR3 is TGTGCCAGCAGTCTTCAGGACGGCATAAGGCTGTTTTTT.

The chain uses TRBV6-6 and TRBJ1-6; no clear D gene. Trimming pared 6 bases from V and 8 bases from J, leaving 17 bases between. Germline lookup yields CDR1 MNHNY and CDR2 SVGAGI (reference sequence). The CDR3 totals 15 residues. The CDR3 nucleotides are TGTGCCAGCAGCTTTGGGAGGACGTACGATTCACCCCTCCACTTT. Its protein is CASSFGRTYDSPLHF.

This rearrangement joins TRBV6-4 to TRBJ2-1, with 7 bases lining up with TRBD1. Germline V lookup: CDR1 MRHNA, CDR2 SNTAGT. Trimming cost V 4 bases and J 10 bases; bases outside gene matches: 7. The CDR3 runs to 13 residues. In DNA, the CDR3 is TGTGCCAGCAGTGCGGGACAGTCCTCCGAGCAGTTCTTC. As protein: CASSAGQSSEQFF.

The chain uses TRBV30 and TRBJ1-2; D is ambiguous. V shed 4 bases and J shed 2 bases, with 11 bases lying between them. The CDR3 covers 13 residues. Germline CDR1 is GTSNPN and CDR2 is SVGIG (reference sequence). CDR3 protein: CAWKTWQNYGYTF. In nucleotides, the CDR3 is TGTGCCTGGAAAACATGGCAGAACTATGGCTACACCTTC.

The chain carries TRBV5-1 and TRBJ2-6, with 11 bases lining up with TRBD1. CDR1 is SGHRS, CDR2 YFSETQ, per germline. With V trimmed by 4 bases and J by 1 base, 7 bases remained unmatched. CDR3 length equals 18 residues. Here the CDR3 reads CASSTRTGGASGANVLTF. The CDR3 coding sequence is TGCGCCAGCAGCACGCGGACAGGGGGCGCTTCTGGGGCCAACGTCCTGACTTTC. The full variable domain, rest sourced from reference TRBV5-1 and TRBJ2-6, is KAGVTQTPRYLIKTRGQQVTLSCSPISGHRSVSWYQQTPGQGLQFLFEYFSETQRNKGNFPGRFSGRQFSNSRSEMNVSTLELGDSALYLCASSTRTGGASGANVLTFGAGSRLTVL.

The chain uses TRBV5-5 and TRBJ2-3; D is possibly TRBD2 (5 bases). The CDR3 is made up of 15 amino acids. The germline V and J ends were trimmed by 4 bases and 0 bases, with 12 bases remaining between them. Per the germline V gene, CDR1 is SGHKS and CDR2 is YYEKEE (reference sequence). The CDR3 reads CASSPYGDSTDTQYF. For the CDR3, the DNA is TGTGCCAGCAGCCCGTACGGGGATAGCACAGATACGCAGTATTTT.

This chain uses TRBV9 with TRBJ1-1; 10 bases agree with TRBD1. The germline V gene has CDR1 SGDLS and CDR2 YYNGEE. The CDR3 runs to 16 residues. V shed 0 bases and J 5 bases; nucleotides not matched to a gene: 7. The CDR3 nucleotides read TGTGCCAGCAGCGTAGGATGGGGGACAGGGGAAACTGAAGCTTTCTTT. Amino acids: CASSVGWGTGETEAFF.